These 8 T cell receptor beta chains were all obtained from the same sample, sequenced in a study of blood T cell repertoires in COVID-19 (dated by TCRdb to 2018 to 2020). Library preparation employed the immunoSEQ multiplex PCR assay. TCRdb retrieved this table from immuneACCESS and kept in-frame rearrangements only. Not all clones are present; in checked studies, unresolved V genes account for under half, and no reason is known for the remainder. In this sample the table shows approximately 260,000 clones, 89% of which occur a single time. 4% to 5% of the sample rests with the top ten. Sequencing used peripheral blood. The receptors here all came from a woman aged 40 to 50 who had recovered from COVID-19.

V gene TRBV2 combines with J gene TRBJ1-1; maybe TRBD1 (6 bases). Germline V gene sequence: CDR1 SNHLY, CDR2 FYNNEI. The V end was cut by 8 bases, the J end by 4 bases, with 17 bases between. The length of the CDR3 is 14 residues. The CDR3 sequence is CASWPQGDGTEAFF. CDR3 DNA: TGTGCCAGCTGGCCACAGGGTGATGGCACTGAAGCTTTCTTT.

V gene TRBV19 combines with J gene TRBJ1-1, with a tentative D call TRBD1 (5 bases). The germline V gene encodes CDR1 LNHDA and CDR2 SQIVND (reference sequence). V shed 5 bases and J shed 4 bases, with 11 bases lying between them. CDR3 size: 13 residues. As DNA, the CDR3 is TGTGCCAGTAGTGAACAGGTTTTCACTGAAGCTTTCTTT. Amino acid sequence: CASSEQVFTEAFF.

This clone was found a few times. The chain links TRBV7-2 to TRBJ1-6; maybe TRBD1 (6 bases). The germline V gene has CDR1 SGHTA and CDR2 FQGNSA. This CDR3 has 16 residues. The V gene lost 5 bases and the J gene lost 10 bases, with 21 bases spanning the gap. The CDR3 coding sequence is TGTGCCAGCAGCCCGATCAGAATGACAGGTGGATCACCCCTCCACTTT. Translating it yields CASSPIRMTGGSPLHF.

The J gene is TRBJ2-5, the V gene TRBV6-5; 9 bases fit TRBD2. The CDR3 contains 15 residues. Germline CDR1 is MNHEY and CDR2 is SVGAGI. Trimming at V came to 9 bases and at J to 9 bases, leaving 17 bases not matched to a gene. CDR3 bases: TGTGCCAGTACACTCACCCCCGGGACTAGCTACCCCCAGTACTTC. Protein product: CASTLTPGTSYPQYF.

This clone is a singleton in its sample. The chain uses TRBV19 and TRBJ1-1, with D maybe TRBD1 (6 bases). The CDR3 runs 13 residues. Per germline, CDR1 LNHDA and CDR2 SQIVND (reference sequence). V gave up 9 bases and J gave up 4 bases, with 15 bases separating them. The CDR3 protein is CASQKTGFTEAFF. CDR3 sequence (DNA): TGTGCCAGCCAAAAAACAGGGTTCACTGAAGCTTTCTTT.

V is TRBV27 and J is TRBJ2-3, with 13 bases lining up with TRBD2. This CDR3 spans 14 amino acids. After removal of 5 bases from V and 14 bases from J, the junction contained 10 bases not matched to a gene. Germline CDR1 and CDR2: MNHEY and SMNVEV (reference sequence). CDR3 bases: TGTGCCAGCAGTGGGACTAGCGGGATTCCCCGCTTGTATTTT. It codes for CASSGTSGIPRLYF.

The V call is TRBV18, the J call TRBJ1-4; D gene uncertain. The V end was cut by 3 bases, the J end by 5 bases, with 13 bases between. This CDR3 contains 15 residues. The germline gives CDR1 KGHSH, CDR2 LQKENI. The CDR3 loop is CASSPSGIHNEKLFF. Written as DNA, the CDR3 is TGTGCCAGCTCACCGTCGGGAATTCACAATGAAAAACTGTTTTTT.

This clone was detected a few times. The chain combines TRBV6-5 with TRBJ2-1, with D perhaps matching TRBD2 (5 bases). V lost 6 bases and J 15 bases, leaving 12 bases between the germline ends. CDR3 length: 10 residues. CDR1 MNHEY and CDR2 SVGAGI come from the germline V gene. This CDR3 is CASSGGLTFF. CDR3 nucleotide sequence: TGTGCCAGCAGCGGAGGTTTGACGTTCTTC.